The 14 T cell receptor beta chains in this list originate from one sample, sequenced in a study of blood T cell repertoires in COVID-19. This table comes from immunoSEQ multiplex PCR, and its TCRdb copy is limited to in-frame clones, with some not included. The table shows about 320,000 clones, with approximately 91% occurring only once. Specimen: PBMCs or T cells enriched from blood (not recorded which). The receptors shown here come from a woman in her thirties who had been exposed to COVID-19.

The rearrangement joins TRBV7-2 to TRBJ1-2; 9 nucleotides match TRBD1. Germline CDR1 SGHTA, CDR2 FQGNSA. V was clipped by 3 bases and J by 2 bases; unmatched bases: 4. The CDR3 spans 15 residues. This CDR3 is CASSFSDRGNYGYTF. CDR3 coding DNA: TGTGCCAGCAGCTTCTCGGACAGGGGAAACTATGGCTACACCTTC.

This chain joins TRBV2 and TRBJ2-7; TRBD1 matches at 7 bases. The germline V gene encodes CDR1 SNHLY and CDR2 FYNNEI. V trimming: 8 bases; J trimming: 3 bases; junction bases outside the gene matches: 13. The CDR3 has 15 amino acids. In DNA, the CDR3 is TGTGCCAGCCGCCCTAAGACGGGACAGCTCTACGAGCAGTACTTC. It translates to CASRPKTGQLYEQYF.

A few counts support this clone. The chain joins TRBV10-3 to TRBJ2-2; TRBD1 agrees at 7 bases. This CDR3 contains 18 residues. After removal of 3 bases from V and 1 base from J, the junction contained 11 bases not matched to a gene. CDR1 and CDR2 (germline): ENHRY, SYGVKD. The CDR3 DNA reads as TGTGCCATCAGTGAAAGGGGACAGATTCATCGGAACACCGGGGAGCTGTTTTTT. This gives the protein CAISERGQIHRNTGELFF.

This clone has only a few counts. This chain uses TRBV19 with TRBJ2-2; 9 nucleotides match TRBD2. CDR1 is LNHDA, CDR2 SQIVND, per germline (reference sequence). This CDR3 region has 14 residues. After removal of 7 bases from V and 5 bases from J, the junction contained 5 bases not matched to a gene. The CDR3 coding sequence is TGTGCCAGTATGGCGGGGGGGTGGACCGGGGAGCTGTTTTTT. It codes for CASMAGGWTGELFF.

The rearrangement links TRBV13 to TRBJ1-6; D perhaps matches TRBD1 (6 bases). The CDR3 length is 14 residues. V was pared by 6 bases and J by 9 bases, with 15 bases between. Germline lookup yields CDR1 PRHDT and CDR2 FYEKMQ (reference sequence). CDR3 region: CASSRQAWSSPLHF. DNA of the CDR3: TGTGCCAGCAGTCGACAGGCATGGAGTTCACCCCTCCACTTT.

This sequence joins TRBV19 and TRBJ2-6; no clear D. The V gene's germline CDR1 is LNHDA and CDR2 SQIVND (reference sequence). CDR3 size: 15 residues. Trimming removed 6 bases at V and 3 bases at J, with 12 bases between. In nucleotides, the CDR3 is TGTGCCAGTAGCCCAGAGGCCATTGGGGCCAACGTCCTGACTTTC. Residues: CASSPEAIGANVLTF.

V is TRBV9 and J is TRBJ2-2; D remains ambiguous. CDR3 length: 13 residues. Germline CDR1 and CDR2: SGDLS and YYNGEE. The ends were cut back, 3 bases at V and 1 base at J, with 4 bases in the middle. CDR3 sequence (DNA): TGTGCCAGCAGCGCCAGGAACACCGGGGAGCTGTTTTTT. Protein product: CASSARNTGELFF.

CDR3 amino acids: CASSFRGSTDTQYF. CDR3 bases: TGTGCCAGCAGCTTCCGCGGTAGCACAGATACGCAGTATTTT. The chain carries TRBV7-6 and TRBJ2-3; D unresolved. CDR3 length: 14 residues. V lost 3 bases, J lost 0 bases, and 7 bases lay in between. The germline V gene has CDR1 SGHVS and CDR2 FNYEAQ. The full variable domain, with the rest looked up from reference TRBV7-6 and TRBJ2-3, is GAGVSQSPRYKVTKRGQDVALRCDPISGHVSLYWYRQALGQGPEFLTYFNYEAQQDKSGLPNDRFSAERPEGSISTLTIQRTEQRDSAMYRCASSFRGSTDTQYFGPGTRLTVL.

The rearrangement links TRBV5-1 to TRBJ2-3; 7 positions agree with TRBD1. This CDR3 spans 16 amino acids. Germline CDR1 is SGHRS and CDR2 is YFSETQ. After removal of 0 bases from V and 3 bases from J, the junction contained 7 bases not matched to a gene. The CDR3 nucleotides are TGCGCCAGCAGCTTGGTACGGACAGGAGGAACAGATACGCAGTATTTT. It yields the protein CASSLVRTGGTDTQYF. The entire variable domain, with the rest obtained from reference TRBV5-1 and TRBJ2-3, is as follows: KAGVTQTPRYLIKTRGQQVTLSCSPISGHRSVSWYQQTPGQGLQFLFEYFSETQRNKGNFPGRFSGRQFSNSRSEMNVSTLELGDSALYLCASSLVRTGGTDTQYFGPGTRLTVL.

The J gene is TRBJ2-2, the V gene TRBV7-6, with 8 bases matching TRBD1. The V and J ends lost 0 bases and 0 bases, in that order; junction bases with no gene match: 0. Looked up from germline, CDR1 is SGHVS and CDR2 is FNYEAQ. The CDR3 runs 16 residues. CDR3 loop: CASSLATGANTGELFF. The CDR3 coding sequence is TGTGCCAGCAGCTTAGCGACAGGGGCGAACACCGGGGAGCTGTTTTTT.

The DNA of the CDR3 is TGTGCCAGCAGCGGAACAGGGGGACAGCCCCAGCATTTT. Protein product: CASSGTGGQPQHF. The genes are TRBV7-2 and TRBJ1-5; 8 positions match TRBD1. The ends lost 5 bases at V and 7 bases at J; junction bases unmatched: 4. From germline, CDR1 is SGHTA and CDR2 FQGNSA. CDR3 length equals 13 residues.

V usage is TRBV7-3 and J usage is TRBJ2-7; 12 nucleotides align to TRBD1. CDR3 length: 15 amino acids. The V gene's germline CDR1 is SGHTA and CDR2 FQGTGA. V trimming: 8 bases; J trimming: 3 bases; junction bases outside the gene matches: 8. This CDR3 is CASAKGTGGFYEQYF. In DNA, the CDR3 is TGTGCCAGCGCAAAGGGGACAGGGGGCTTCTACGAGCAGTACTTC.

The chain links TRBV30 to TRBJ2-3, with 8 nucleotides matching TRBD2. Germline-derived CDR1 and CDR2 are GTSNPN and SVGIG (reference sequence). J was trimmed by 2 bases and V by 3 bases; bases with no gene match: 7. The length of the CDR3 is 15 residues. The CDR3 DNA is TGTGCCTGGAGACCGCCAGCGGGAGCCACAGATACGCAGTATTTT. This translates into CAWRPPAGATDTQYF.

This rearrangement joins TRBV7-6 to TRBJ1-1; 10 positions match TRBD1. CDR1 is SGHVS, CDR2 FNYEAQ, per germline. The CDR3 covers 16 residues. The J segment lost 4 bases and the V segment lost 5 bases, leaving 10 bases of the junction unmatched. This CDR3 is CASSRRPGQGFTEAFF. The DNA for the CDR3 is TGTGCCAGCAGCCGTAGACCGGGACAGGGGTTCACTGAAGCTTTCTTT.